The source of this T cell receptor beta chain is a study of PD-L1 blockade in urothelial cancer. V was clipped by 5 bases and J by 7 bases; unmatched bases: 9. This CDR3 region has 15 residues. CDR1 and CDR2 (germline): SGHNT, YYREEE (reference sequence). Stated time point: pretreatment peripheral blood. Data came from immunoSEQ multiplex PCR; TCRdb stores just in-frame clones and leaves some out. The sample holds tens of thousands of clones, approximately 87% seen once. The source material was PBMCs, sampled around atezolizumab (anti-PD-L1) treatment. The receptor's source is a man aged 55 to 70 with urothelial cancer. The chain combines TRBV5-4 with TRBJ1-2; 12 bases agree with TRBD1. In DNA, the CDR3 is TGTGCCAGCAGGACTATTGGGACAGGGGGCGTTGGCTACACCTTC. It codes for CASRTIGTGGVGYTF.